Each of the 26 T cell receptor beta chains below was sequenced from the same sample in a study of T-cell reconstitution after alpha-beta-depleted transplantation in children. This sample's TCRbeta library carried unique molecular identifier barcodes. Each CDR3 protein is one row after TCRdb ran MiXCR on the PCR reads. Here the sample spans hundreds of thousands of distinct CDR3 sequences, about a tenth being singletons. The input for sequencing was PBMCs from the stem cell graft donor, taken from the stem cell graft. Receptors were obtained from a human donor who donated a stem cell graft to a child with SCID.

This clonotype was counted between two and nine times. The chain uses TRBV12-3 or TRBV12-4 and TRBJ1-4, with D possibly TRBD1 on 6 matching bases. The germline V and J ends were trimmed by 0 bases and 7 bases, with 9 bases remaining between them. This CDR3 is built from 14 residues. The CDR3 loop is CASSLARGGEKLFF. Here the CDR3 DNA reads TGTGCCAGCAGTTTAGCCAGGGGCGGTGAAAAACTGTTTTTT.

A word on this clonotype: A much larger clone differs by one base, so this may be a read error. The chain combines TRBV7-3 with TRBJ2-3; D remains ambiguous. This CDR3 comprises 13 residues. CDR1 is SGHTA and CDR2 is FQGTGA in the germline V gene. With 5 bases removed from V and 6 bases from J, the gap between germline ends came to 12 bases. The chain's CDR3 is CASSRLEADTQYF. The CDR3 nucleotides read TGTGCCAGCAGCCGCCTCGAAGCGGATACGCAGTATTTT.

This rearrangement joins TRBV6-1 to TRBJ2-1, with D maybe TRBD2 (6 bases). The CDR3 sequence is 15 residues long. Trimming removed 8 bases at V and 8 bases at J, with 22 bases between. CDR1 and CDR2 from the germline V gene are MNHNS and SASEGT. CDR3 DNA sequence: TGTGCCAGCCTTTCCGGGACTGCCCCGTGGTATGAGCAGTTCTTC. This sequence encodes CASLSGTAPWYEQFF.

This clonotype was counted many times. The chain joins TRBV4-1 to TRBJ2-3; D tentatively fits TRBD1 or TRBD2 (6 bases each). This CDR3 spans 16 amino acids. Trimming cost V 4 bases and J 3 bases, with 17 bases left between them. Germline CDR1 and CDR2: MGHRA and YSYEKL. The chain's CDR3 is CASSPGGGSVTDTQYF. CDR3 DNA: TGCGCCAGCAGCCCTGGAGGGGGTAGTGTGACAGATACGCAGTATTTT.

This clonotype showed up just a few times. This chain uses TRBV29-1 with TRBJ1-1; D unclear. Germline CDR1 and CDR2: SQVTM and ANQGSEA. V gave up 3 bases and J gave up 0 bases, with 8 bases separating them. The CDR3 has 13 amino acids. The CDR3 here is CSVDWGMNTEAFF. In DNA, the CDR3 is TGCAGCGTTGATTGGGGTATGAACACTGAAGCTTTCTTT.

The rearrangement links TRBV9 to TRBJ2-1, with D possibly TRBD2 on 8 matching bases. Trimming shortened V by 0 bases and J by 6 bases, and 13 bases separated the two germline ends. Germline loops: CDR1 SGDLS, CDR2 YYNGEE. This CDR3 is built from 15 residues. The CDR3 DNA follows: TGTGCCAGCAGCGTAGGAGCGGGGGACAGCAATGAGCAGTTCTTC. This encodes CASSVGAGDSNEQFF.

This clonotype was detected ten times or more. The V and J genes are TRBV12-3 or TRBV12-4 and TRBJ1-2; no definite D call. V gave up 4 bases and J gave up 4 bases, with 10 bases separating them. The CDR3 length is 13 residues. CDR3 DNA sequence: TGTGCCAGCAGTTCGACATCTCGCTATGGCTACACCTTC. It translates to CASSSTSRYGYTF.

This clonotype was picked up many times. The J gene is TRBJ2-1, the V gene TRBV19, with TRBD2 matching over 8 bases. Germline V gene lookup returns CDR1 LNHDA and CDR2 SQIVND (reference sequence). The CDR3 loop spans 14 amino acids. J lost 2 bases, V lost 4 bases, and 1 base had no gene match. The CDR3 bases are TGTGCCAGTAGTACGGGGGGGACCTACAATGAGCAGTTCTTC. Translation: CASSTGGTYNEQFF.

This clonotype showed up just a few times. V and J are TRBV11-3 and TRBJ1-6; 9 bases line up with TRBD1. Looked up from germline, CDR1 is SGHNT and CDR2 is YENEEA. J was trimmed by 9 bases and V by 9 bases; bases with no gene match: 9. The CDR3 consists of 14 residues. The CDR3 sequence is CARRTGQGPSPLHF. CDR3 in DNA: TGTGCCAGAAGAACGGGACAGGGACCTTCACCCCTCCACTTT. The full variable domain, with the rest looked up from reference TRBV11-3 and TRBJ1-6, is EAGVVQSPRYKIIEKKQPVAFWCNPISGHNTLYWYLQNLGQGPELLIRYENEEAVDDSQLPKDRFSAERLKGVDSTLKIQPAELGDSAVYLCARRTGQGPSPLHFGNGTRLTVT.

The CDR3 is CASSSEGGLAGSNTGELFF. The CDR3 DNA reads TGTGCCAGCAGCTCCGAAGGGGGACTAGCGGGGTCGAACACCGGGGAGCTGTTTTTT. The chain is built from TRBV7-3 and TRBJ2-2, with 13 bases aligning to TRBD2. Germline values: CDR1 SGHTA, CDR2 FQGTGA. The CDR3 loop spans 19 amino acids. The J segment lost 0 bases and the V segment lost 4 bases, leaving 8 bases of the junction unmatched.

This clonotype was observed many times. The chain recombines TRBV19 with TRBJ1-2; D perhaps matches TRBD1 (6 bases). Looked up from germline, CDR1 is LNHDA and CDR2 is SQIVND (reference sequence). Trimming removed 9 bases at V and 0 bases at J, with 11 bases between. The CDR3 contains 13 residues. Written as DNA, the CDR3 is TGTGCCAGCGGAGGACAGCCTAACTATGGCTACACCTTC. Translating it yields CASGGQPNYGYTF.

This chain links TRBV27 with TRBJ2-2; 8 bases map to TRBD1. J was trimmed by 1 base and V by 2 bases; bases with no gene match: 6. This CDR3 has 17 residues. From germline, CDR1 is MNHEY and CDR2 SMNVEV (reference sequence). CDR3 protein: CASSLPGTGGNTGELFF. The CDR3 bases are TGTGCCAGCAGTTTACCAGGCACAGGGGGGAACACCGGGGAGCTGTTTTTT.

V and J are TRBV4-2 and TRBJ1-2, with TRBD1 identical over 7 bases. CDR3 size: 14 residues. Germline V gene sequence: CDR1 LGHNA, CDR2 YNFKEQ. J lost 6 bases, V lost 3 bases, and 7 bases had no gene match. The CDR3 loop is CASSHDRAVDGYTF. CDR3 bases: TGTGCCAGCAGCCACGACAGGGCGGTGGATGGCTACACCTTC.

This clonotype turned up a few times. The chain combines TRBV21-1 with TRBJ2-1; TRBD2, the table's D call, lacks a check against the DNA. TRBV21-1 is deemed a pseudogene. The CDR3 is 13 residues long. The CDR3 coding sequence is TGTGCCAGCAGCAAAGACGGGGGACTAGTGTTGTTCTTC. It yields the protein CASSKDGGLVLFF.

This clonotype came up a few times. This chain links TRBV10-3 with TRBJ1-2, with 7 bases lining up with TRBD1. Unmatched junction bases numbered 1, after V lost 8 bases and J lost 4 bases. CDR3 length: 11 amino acids. CDR1 and CDR2 (germline): ENHRY, SYGVKD. CDR3 coding DNA: TGTGCCATCTGGGACAGCTATGGCTACACCTTC. It codes for CAIWDSYGYTF.

This clonotype appeared a few times. J is TRBJ1-1 and V is TRBV7-9; TRBD1 might be the D (5 bases). The V gene lost 4 bases and the J gene lost 7 bases, with 13 bases spanning the gap. The germline V gene encodes CDR1 SEHNR and CDR2 FQNEAQ (reference sequence). This CDR3 has 13 residues. CDR3 sequence reads: CASSSYTTDEAFF. The CDR3 DNA is TGTGCCAGCAGCTCCTATACGACAGATGAAGCTTTCTTT.

This clonotype was seen a handful of times. The gene calls are TRBV12-3 or TRBV12-4 and TRBJ2-5; 14 nucleotides match TRBD2. Losses at the gene ends were 5 bases for V and 7 bases for J; bases not matched to a gene: 6. The CDR3 loop spans 15 amino acids. In nucleotides, the CDR3 is TGTGCCAGCAGTCACGGACTAGCGGGGGGAGGGACCCAGTACTTC. It is translated as CASSHGLAGGGTQYF.

This chain joins TRBV12-3 or TRBV12-4 and TRBJ2-2; D not certain. Trimming left V 0 bases short and J 5 bases short, with 7 bases between. This CDR3 is built from 14 residues. Here the CDR3 DNA reads TGTGCCAGCAGTTTAGCGCGGCAGACCGGGGAGCTGTTTTTT. Amino acids: CASSLARQTGELFF.

This clonotype has at least ten counts. The chain employs TRBV5-1 and TRBJ2-2; D remains ambiguous. Germline CDR1 and CDR2: SGHRS and YFSETQ. The CDR3 length is 17 residues. Trimming took off 2 bases at V and 0 bases at J, with 14 bases between the two ends. CDR3 in DNA: TGCGCCAGCAGCTTTGAACCGACGTTCGCGAACACCGGGGAGCTGTTTTTT. Translation: CASSFEPTFANTGELFF.

This clonotype was recorded at least ten times. V and J are TRBV5-6 and TRBJ2-3; 10 bases are shared with TRBD1. From germline, CDR1 is SGHDT and CDR2 YYEEEE. This CDR3 spans 15 amino acids. The J segment lost 2 bases and the V segment lost 3 bases, leaving 3 bases of the junction unmatched. The CDR3 protein is CASSWGQGSTDTQYF. The DNA for the CDR3 is TGTGCCAGCAGCTGGGGACAGGGGTCCACAGATACGCAGTATTTT.

This clonotype came up many times. The chain recombines TRBV4-1 with TRBJ2-5, with D tentatively TRBD2 (5 bases). Trimming stripped 0 bases from V and 5 bases from J, with 16 bases between. The CDR3 totals 16 residues. Germline loops: CDR1 MGHRA, CDR2 YSYEKL. This chain's CDR3 is CASSQDPPGGWETQYF. DNA of the CDR3: TGCGCCAGCAGCCAAGACCCCCCCGGAGGCTGGGAGACCCAGTACTTC.

The table lists this clonotype with many counts. V and J are TRBV6-1 and TRBJ1-3; D uncertain. Germline V gene sequence: CDR1 MNHNS, CDR2 SASEGT. CDR3 length: 14 amino acids. The V gene lost 5 bases and the J gene lost 0 bases, with 8 bases spanning the gap. The CDR3 DNA reads as TGTGCCAGCAGTATAGGAAACTCTGGAAACACCATATATTTT. It is translated as CASSIGNSGNTIYF.

This clonotype showed up just once. The chain links TRBV18 to TRBJ1-2; tentative D call: TRBD1 (5 bases). Germline V lookup: CDR1 KGHSH, CDR2 LQKENI. Trimming shortened V by 5 bases and J by 0 bases, and 16 bases separated the two germline ends. CDR3 length: 16 residues. CDR3 sequence: CASSYSRGVTNYGYTF. CDR3 bases: TGTGCCAGCTCATACTCAAGGGGAGTCACTAACTATGGCTACACCTTC.

The sample holds a few counts of this clonotype. The chain is built from TRBV7-6 and TRBJ2-1; D uncertain. Germline values: CDR1 SGHVS, CDR2 FNYEAQ. The CDR3 consists of 14 residues. Trimming left V 1 base short and J 7 bases short, with 11 bases between. CDR3 sequence: CASSLVGSWNEQFF. CDR3 bases: TGTGCCAGCAGCTTAGTAGGCAGTTGGAATGAGCAGTTCTTC. The complete variable domain, with remaining parts taken from reference TRBV7-6 and TRBJ2-1, reads GAGVSQSPRYKVTKRGQDVALRCDPISGHVSLYWYRQALGQGPEFLTYFNYEAQQDKSGLPNDRFSAERPEGSISTLTIQRTEQRDSAMYRCASSLVGSWNEQFFGPGTRLTVL.

The table lists this clonotype with a few counts. The chain couples TRBV12-3 or TRBV12-4 to TRBJ2-5; tentative D call: TRBD1 (6 bases). The CDR3 loop spans 15 amino acids. Trimming stripped 4 bases from V and 5 bases from J, with 17 bases between. CDR3: CASSSTRTVWETQYF. The CDR3 DNA follows: TGTGCCAGCAGTTCAACCCGGACAGTGTGGGAGACCCAGTACTTC.

The CDR3 nucleotides are TGTGCCAGCAGCTTAGACAGGGGGCGCGAGAACACCGGGGAGCTGTTTTTT. It translates to CASSLDRGRENTGELFF. The gene calls are TRBV7-6 and TRBJ2-2; 9 nucleotides match TRBD1. The V gene's germline CDR1 is SGHVS and CDR2 FNYEAQ. V shed 1 base, J shed 1 base, and the junction held 4 bases outside the gene matches. The CDR3 loop spans 17 amino acids.